This T cell receptor (beta chain) was captured in a study of CD8 T cells in ankylosing spondylitis. Germline lookup yields CDR1 LNHDA and CDR2 SQIVND (reference sequence). The CDR3 is 13 residues long. With V trimmed by 10 bases and J by 6 bases, 11 bases remained unmatched. TCRdb re-called the 5' RACE reads through MiXCR, storing one row per CDR3 protein. The sample includes tens of thousands of distinct CDR3 sequences, less than 6% of them seen just once. This clonotype was seen ten or more times. Specimen: blood, either unsorted or a sorted T cell fraction (not recorded which). The TCR originated in a male donor with ankylosing spondylitis or in good health (not recorded which). The chain carries TRBV19 and TRBJ2-7; 8 bases match TRBD1. The DNA of the CDR3 is TGTGCCACCACGGACAGGGTAGGTTCCGAGCAGTACTTC. Translating it yields CATTDRVGSEQYF.